One and the same sample provided the 31 T cell receptor beta chains below, sequenced in a study of cytomegalovirus exposure and HLA in healthy donors. Clones were sequenced by immunoSEQ multiplex PCR, and TCRdb holds only the in-frame ones, with some missing. The repertoire has roughly 100,000 clones, about 95% of them found once; the top ten carry 0.85% to 0.95%. The sample taken for sequencing was PBMCs. Every receptor here comes from a woman aged 18-29 years in good health and CMV-seronegative.

V gene TRBV27 combines with J gene TRBJ2-5, with D perhaps matching TRBD1 (7 bases). This CDR3 region has 15 residues. V lost 4 bases to trimming and J lost 1 base, with 13 bases between them. In germline, CDR1 is MNHEY, CDR2 SMNVEV (reference sequence). The CDR3, as DNA: TGTGCCAGCAGTTGGTCAGGGGGACTCCAAGAGACCCAGTACTTC. Translated, it gives CASSWSGGLQETQYF.

This rearrangement joins TRBV6-5 to TRBJ1-1; D uncertain. Trimming pared 6 bases from V and 1 base from J, leaving 15 bases between. The CDR3 is 15 residues long. In germline, CDR1 is MNHEY, CDR2 SVGAGI. This CDR3 reads CASSPSNGGNTEAFF. The CDR3 DNA is TGTGCCAGCAGCCCTTCGAATGGAGGGAACACTGAAGCTTTCTTT.

J is TRBJ2-1 and V is TRBV4-1; D is unresolved. Trimming stripped 2 bases from V and 2 bases from J, with 10 bases between. Germline CDR1 is MGHRA and CDR2 is YSYEKL. The CDR3 is 15 residues long. The CDR3 reads CASSQSWLAYNEQFF. The CDR3 coding sequence is TGCGCCAGCAGCCAATCGTGGCTCGCCTACAATGAGCAGTTCTTC.

The chain combines TRBV11-2 with TRBJ2-7, with D possibly matching TRBD1 (6 bases). Trimming took off 6 bases at V and 3 bases at J, with 18 bases between the two ends. Germline V lookup: CDR1 SGHAT, CDR2 FQNNGV. The CDR3 runs to 15 residues. The CDR3 DNA reads as TGTGCCAGCAGTCCTCGAGGGGGTTCCGACTACGAGCAGTACTTC. It translates to CASSPRGGSDYEQYF.

V is TRBV12-5 and J is TRBJ2-1; TRBD1 might be the D (5 bases). V was cut by 4 bases and J by 4 bases, with 17 bases left in between. CDR3 length equals 16 residues. Per germline, CDR1 LGHNT and CDR2 FRNRAP. The CDR3 DNA is TGTGCTAGTGGTTCTACAACGTCGACAGTGTACAATGAGCAGTTCTTC. This translates into CASGSTTSTVYNEQFF.

V and J are TRBV30 and TRBJ1-1; D unresolved. Trimming stripped 4 bases from V and 5 bases from J, with 17 bases between. Looked up from germline, CDR1 is GTSNPN and CDR2 is SVGIG (reference sequence). This CDR3 has 14 residues. The CDR3 protein is CAWTYDSMRTEAFF. For the CDR3, the DNA is TGTGCCTGGACTTACGACTCTATGCGGACTGAAGCTTTCTTT.

CDR3 region: CASSLWSSGRGGDTQYF. The DNA of the CDR3 is TGTGCCAGCAGTTTATGGTCTAGCGGGAGGGGAGGAGATACGCAGTATTTT. J is TRBJ2-3 and V is TRBV27, with TRBD2 identical over 12 bases. V gave up 1 base and J gave up 5 bases; unmatched junction bases: 7. The CDR3 length is 17 residues. Germline V CDR1 and CDR2: MNHEY, SMNVEV (reference sequence).

The V call is TRBV18, the J call TRBJ1-4; 7 bases match TRBD1. CDR3 length: 14 amino acids. Germline CDR1 reads KGHSH; CDR2 reads LQKENI. V was clipped by 3 bases and J by 4 bases; unmatched bases: 2. CDR3 protein: CASSPDRVNEKLFF. The CDR3 nucleotides read TGTGCCAGCTCACCCGACAGGGTTAATGAAAAACTGTTTTTT. Full variable domain (rest looked up from reference TRBV18 and TRBJ1-4): NAGVMQNPRHLVRRRGQEARLRCSPMKGHSHVYWYRQLPEEGLKFMVYLQKENIIDESGMPKERFSAEFPKEGPSILRIQQVVRGDSAAYFCASSPDRVNEKLFFGSGTQLSVL.

This clone was seen once. The rearrangement joins TRBV10-1 to TRBJ1-5; D is undetermined. Germline loops: CDR1 WNHNN, CDR2 SYGVQD (reference sequence). Trimming removed 3 bases at V and 2 bases at J, with 17 bases between. The CDR3 runs to 17 residues. The CDR3 DNA is TGCGCCAGCAGTGAACCCGAGGTGTTCCACGGCAATCAGCCCCAGCATTTT. Amino acid sequence: CASSEPEVFHGNQPQHF.

V usage is TRBV6-1 and J usage is TRBJ2-7; 7 bases are a match to TRBD2. Germline-derived CDR1 and CDR2 are MNHNS and SASEGT. CDR3 size: 13 residues. V shed 5 bases, J shed 2 bases, and the junction held 3 bases outside the gene matches. CDR3 nucleotides: TGTGCCAGCAGTCTCGGGAGGACCTACGAGCAGTACTTC. Its translation: CASSLGRTYEQYF.

The chain has TRBV11-2 and TRBJ2-5, with a weak D call TRBD2 (6 bases). Germline lookup yields CDR1 SGHAT and CDR2 FQNNGV. V lost 6 bases and J lost 5, with 13 bases in between. The CDR3 consists of 13 residues. CDR3 nucleotide sequence: TGTGCCAGCAGAAACACGGGAGCGGAGACCCAGTACTTC. Protein product: CASRNTGAETQYF.

J is TRBJ1-2 and V is TRBV30, with D tentatively TRBD1 (5 bases). Germline V CDR1 and CDR2: GTSNPN, SVGIG (reference sequence). This CDR3 spans 14 amino acids. V gave up 4 bases and J gave up 0 bases, with 12 bases separating them. The DNA for the CDR3 is TGTGCCTGGAAAGCAGGGCCCGCTAACTATGGCTACACCTTC. It is translated as CAWKAGPANYGYTF.

This clone was observed once. The rearrangement uses TRBV6-5 and TRBJ2-5; D might be TRBD2 (6 bases). Looked up from germline, CDR1 is MNHEY and CDR2 is SVGAGI. This CDR3 spans 13 amino acids. Trimming pared 0 bases from V and 7 bases from J, leaving 9 bases between. The CDR3 nucleotides are TGTGCCAGCAGTTACTCTGCTAGCGCGACCCAGTACTTC. This gives the protein CASSYSASATQYF.

This clone has just one count. The V and J genes are TRBV21-1 and TRBJ2-4; the table's D gene call, TRBD2, was not cross checked with the DNA. TRBV21-1 is assigned pseudogene status. The CDR3 is 17 residues long. The CDR3 DNA is TGTGCCAGCACCCTTAAAGCGGGGAACTTAGCCAAAAACATTCAGTACTTC. This translates into CASTLKAGNLAKNIQYF.

The V and J genes are TRBV15 and TRBJ2-1; TRBD1 matches at 7 bases. Trimming removed 6 bases from V and 3 bases from J; junction bases left unmatched: 11. This CDR3 is 16 amino acids long. Germline assignment: CDR1 LNHNV and CDR2 YYDKDF (reference sequence). CDR3 sequence: CATRPTTGSFYNEQFF. Written as DNA, the CDR3 is TGTGCCACCAGGCCAACGACAGGGAGTTTCTACAATGAGCAGTTCTTC.

This chain joins TRBV11-2 and TRBJ1-4; D is unresolved. This CDR3 has 12 amino acids. The germline V gene has CDR1 SGHAT and CDR2 FQNNGV. V was shortened by 4 bases and J by 8 bases, with 8 bases between the two germline ends. The CDR3 bases are TGTGCCAGCAGCTCCTTGGAGGAAAAACTGTTTTTT. It specifies CASSSLEEKLFF.

The V and J genes are TRBV10-3 and TRBJ2-3; D is perhaps TRBD1 (5 bases). Germline CDR1 is ENHRY and CDR2 is SYGVKD. V shed 7 bases and J shed 2 bases, with 7 bases lying between them. CDR3 size: 12 residues. The DNA for the CDR3 is TGTGCCATCATGGACAACACAGATACGCAGTATTTT. Encoded protein: CAIMDNTDTQYF.

The CDR3 coding sequence is TGTGCCAGTGATCGGGGGTTTTTACTAGCGGAAGGCACAGATACGCAGTATTTT. It specifies CASDRGFLLAEGTDTQYF. The chain recombines TRBV7-2 with TRBJ2-3; 8 bases match TRBD2. With 9 bases clipped from V and 1 base from J, the junction kept 18 bases outside the gene matches. The CDR3 runs 18 residues. Germline-derived CDR1 and CDR2 are SGHTA and FQGNSA.

The rearrangement joins TRBV7-2 to TRBJ1-1; no definite D call. CDR3 size: 14 residues. V lost 4 bases, J lost 1 base, and 10 bases lay in between. CDR1 and CDR2 (germline): SGHTA, FQGNSA. The CDR3 protein is CASSSGRGNTEAFF. The DNA for the CDR3 is TGTGCCAGCAGCTCTGGGCGGGGGAACACTGAAGCTTTCTTT.

V and J are TRBV7-9 and TRBJ1-2, with TRBD1 matching over 7 bases. CDR1 and CDR2 from the germline V gene are SEHNR and FQNEAQ (reference sequence). This CDR3 has 15 amino acids. Unmatched junction bases numbered 8, after V lost 6 bases and J lost 1 base. In nucleotides, the CDR3 is TGTGCCAGCAGTACGAGACAGGGAGTTAACTATGGCTACACCTTC. Translating gives CASSTRQGVNYGYTF.

The rearrangement links TRBV7-9 to TRBJ1-2; D possibly corresponds to TRBD1 (5 bases). Trimming left V 11 bases short and J 3 bases short, with 16 bases between. The germline V gene has CDR1 SEHNR and CDR2 FQNEAQ (reference sequence). CDR3 length: 13 amino acids. The chain's CDR3 is CAARQRPDYGYTF. The CDR3 DNA follows: TGTGCCGCAAGACAGAGACCCGACTATGGCTACACCTTC.

The chain couples TRBV7-9 to TRBJ1-2; 8 bases align to TRBD1. Germline V gene lookup returns CDR1 SEHNR and CDR2 FQNEAQ (reference sequence). The CDR3 has 16 residues. The V and J ends lost 5 bases and 4 bases, in that order; junction bases with no gene match: 12. The CDR3 DNA sequence: TGTGCCAGCAGCCACCCGAAGGACAGGGCGAGCTATGGCTACACCTTC. This gives the protein CASSHPKDRASYGYTF.

The CDR3 protein is CASSLRGWGQGGMPQHF. The CDR3 nucleotides are TGCGCCAGCAGCCTAAGAGGATGGGGACAGGGGGGGATGCCCCAGCATTTT. The rearrangement links TRBV4-1 to TRBJ1-5, with 11 bases fitting TRBD1. CDR1 and CDR2 from the germline V gene are MGHRA and YSYEKL. The J segment lost 9 bases and the V segment lost 4 bases, leaving 14 bases of the junction unmatched. The CDR3 has 17 residues.

V and J are TRBV7-2 and TRBJ2-1; no firm D call. The germline V gene encodes CDR1 SGHTA and CDR2 FQGNSA. Trimming removed 4 bases from V and 6 bases from J, with 4 bases in between. The CDR3 has 11 amino acids. CDR3 amino acids: CASSSSNEQFF. CDR3 DNA: TGTGCCAGCAGCTCCAGCAATGAGCAGTTCTTC.

The V call is TRBV29-1, the J call TRBJ2-5; TRBD2 matches at 12 bases. Per the germline V gene, CDR1 is SQVTM and CDR2 is ANQGSEA. The CDR3 extends over 14 amino acids. Germline trimming cut 6 bases from V and 5 bases from J; bases unmatched to any gene: 7. CDR3 sequence: CSVSGLAGRETQYF. In DNA form, the CDR3 reads TGCAGCGTGAGCGGACTAGCGGGGAGGGAGACCCAGTACTTC.

The V call is TRBV4-2, the J call TRBJ1-5, with D hard to call. Germline V lookup: CDR1 LGHNA, CDR2 YNFKEQ. V dropped 0 bases and J dropped 0 bases, with 6 bases sitting between them. This CDR3 has 15 residues. CDR3 bases: TGTGCCAGCAGCCAAGATCTATATAGCAATCAGCCCCAGCATTTT. Translated: CASSQDLYSNQPQHF.

CDR3 amino acids: CASSSATGLYQPQHF. The CDR3 bases are TGTGCCAGCAGCTCAGCGACAGGCTTGTATCAGCCCCAGCATTTT. V gene TRBV7-2 combines with J gene TRBJ1-5; D perhaps matches TRBD1 (6 bases). Germline V gene sequence: CDR1 SGHTA, CDR2 FQGNSA. CDR3 length: 15 residues. Trimming shortened V by 4 bases and J by 5 bases, and 15 bases separated the two germline ends. Variable domain in full (rest from reference TRBV7-2 and TRBJ1-5): GAGVSQSPSNKVTEKGKDVELRCDPISGHTALYWYRQSLGQGLEFLIYFQGNSAPDKSGLPSDRFSAERTGGSVSTLTIQRTQQEDSAVYLCASSSATGLYQPQHFGDGTRLSIL.

The CDR3 protein is CASSFRLAAETQYF. CDR3 sequence (DNA): TGCGCCAGCAGCTTTCGACTAGCCGCAGAGACCCAGTACTTC. This sequence joins TRBV4-3 and TRBJ2-5; the match to TRBD2 covers 7 bases. Germline V lookup: CDR1 LGHNA, CDR2 YSLEER. The CDR3 has 14 amino acids. V dropped 5 bases and J dropped 4; count of bases not matched to a gene: 7.

The chain uses TRBV30 and TRBJ1-2, with unresolved D. Germline loops: CDR1 GTSNPN, CDR2 SVGIG (reference sequence). The CDR3 consists of 14 residues. The V and J ends lost 0 bases and 3 bases respectively, with 11 bases between them. The CDR3 sequence: CAWSVLPLDYGYTF. CDR3 bases: TGTGCCTGGAGTGTACTTCCATTAGACTATGGCTACACCTTC.

This clone was observed a handful of times. This chain connects TRBV6-5 to TRBJ2-5; D is unresolved. V was trimmed by 6 bases and J by 1 base, leaving 9 bases between them. From germline, CDR1 is MNHEY and CDR2 SVGAGI. The CDR3 loop spans 13 amino acids. CDR3 DNA: TGTGCCAGCAGCCGGTCCCTCCAAGAGACCCAGTACTTC. This encodes CASSRSLQETQYF.

Of note for this clone: Relative to the germline gene, one junction end is altered; a read error may explain this. The chain employs TRBV4-1 and TRBJ2-7; 7 bases fit TRBD2. The germline CDR1 and CDR2 sequences are MGHRA and YSYEKL. The CDR3 is 15 residues long. CDR3 protein: CASSQVLADDYEQYF. The CDR3 nucleotides are TGCGCCAGCAGTCAAGTGCTAGCGGACGACTACGAGCAGTACTTC.